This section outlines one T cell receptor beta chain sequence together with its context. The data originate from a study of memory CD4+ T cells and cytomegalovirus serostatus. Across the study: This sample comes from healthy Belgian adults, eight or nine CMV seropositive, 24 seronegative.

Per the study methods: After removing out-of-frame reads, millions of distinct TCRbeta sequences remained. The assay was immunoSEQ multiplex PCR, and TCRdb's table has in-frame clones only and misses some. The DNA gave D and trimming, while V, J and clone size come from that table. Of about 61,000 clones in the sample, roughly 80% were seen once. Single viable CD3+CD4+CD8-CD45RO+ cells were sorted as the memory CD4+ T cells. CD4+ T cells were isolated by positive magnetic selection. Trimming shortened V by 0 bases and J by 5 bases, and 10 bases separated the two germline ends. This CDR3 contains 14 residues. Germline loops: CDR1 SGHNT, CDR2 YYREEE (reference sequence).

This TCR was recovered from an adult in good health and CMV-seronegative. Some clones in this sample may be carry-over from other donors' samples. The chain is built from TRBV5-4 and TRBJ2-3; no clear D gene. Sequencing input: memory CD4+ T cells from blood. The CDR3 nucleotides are TGTGCCAGCAGCTTGGGATTGCGAGGAGATACGCAGTATTTT. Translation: CASSLGLRGDTQYF. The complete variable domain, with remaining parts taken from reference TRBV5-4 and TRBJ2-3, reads ETGVTQSPTHLIKTRGQQVTLRCSSQSGHNTVSWYQQALGQGPQFIFQYYREEENGRGNFPPRFSGLQFPNYSSELNVNALELDDSALYLCASSLGLRGDTQYFGPGTRLTVL.